One sample yielded the 13 T cell receptor beta chains listed below, sequenced in a study of OX40 agonist ivuxolimab in advanced cancers. Using immunoSEQ multiplex PCR, the repertoire was profiled, and TCRdb retains in-frame clones only, with some absent. The table has roughly 70,000 clones, more than 75% seen once. This specimen was CD4+ or CD8+ T cells sorted from blood, taken in a trial of the OX40 agonist ivuxolimab. These receptors all stem from an adult with an advanced solid tumor such as melanoma, head and neck, liver or kidney cancer.

CDR3 region: CASSLGSSGANVLTF. The DNA of the CDR3 is TGCGCCAGCAGCTTGGGGTCCTCTGGGGCCAACGTCCTGACTTTC. The rearrangement joins TRBV5-1 to TRBJ2-6; D is ambiguous. V was cut by 0 bases and J by 0 bases, with 4 bases left in between. This CDR3 has 15 amino acids. CDR1 is SGHRS, CDR2 YFSETQ, per germline.

The rearrangement joins TRBV7-9 to TRBJ2-7, with 8 bases fitting TRBD2. V gave up 0 bases and J gave up 2 bases; unmatched junction bases: 6. The CDR3 has 16 residues. Germline V gene data show CDR1 as SEHNR and CDR2 as FQNEAQ (reference sequence). The CDR3 bases are TGTGCCAGCAGCTTAGCTGAAGGTAGCGGGACCTACGAGCAGTACTTC. This encodes CASSLAEGSGTYEQYF. Full variable domain (outside the CDR3, taken from reference TRBV7-9 and TRBJ2-7): DTGVSQNPRHKITKRGQNVTFRCDPISEHNRLYWYRQTLGQGPEFLTYFQNEAQLEKSRLLSDRFSAERPKGSFSTLEIQRTEQGDSAMYLCASSLAEGSGTYEQYFGPGTRLTVT.

This rearrangement joins TRBV6-6 to TRBJ1-6, with TRBD1 matching 7 bases. Losses at the gene ends were 4 bases for V and 10 bases for J; bases not matched to a gene: 10. CDR1 and CDR2 (germline): MNHNY, SVGAGI (reference sequence). CDR3 length: 15 amino acids. CDR3 loop: CASSFLFRDSSPLHF. DNA for the CDR3: TGTGCCAGCAGTTTCTTATTCCGGGACAGCTCACCCCTCCACTTT.

The gene calls are TRBV7-2 and TRBJ2-7; the match to TRBD2 covers 8 bases. V trimming: 5 bases; J trimming: 4 bases; junction bases outside the gene matches: 16. The CDR3 is made up of 17 amino acids. CDR1 and CDR2 from the germline V gene are SGHTA and FQGNSA. Here the CDR3 reads CASSPSPAGSGVYEQYF. The CDR3 nucleotides read TGTGCCAGCAGCCCTTCTCCGGCGGGTAGCGGGGTGTACGAGCAGTACTTC.

The CDR3 region is CASSPRAGDTQYF. In DNA, the CDR3 is TGTGCCAGCAGCCCAAGGGCGGGAGATACGCAGTATTTT. The V and J genes are TRBV7-6 and TRBJ2-3; D possibly corresponds to TRBD2 (5 bases). The V gene's germline CDR1 is SGHVS and CDR2 FNYEAQ. The CDR3 has 13 residues. Trimming left V 5 bases short and J 5 bases short, with 11 bases between.

This chain uses TRBV6-1 with TRBJ1-1; D gene uncertain. The germline CDR1 and CDR2 sequences are MNHNS and SASEGT. The V end lost 8 bases, the J end lost 5 bases, and 15 bases lay between the germline ends. The CDR3 has 13 amino acids. CDR3 protein: CASEPLTNTEAFF. Here the CDR3 DNA reads TGTGCCAGCGAACCCTTGACTAATACTGAAGCTTTCTTT.

CDR3 protein: CASSLSAGPSSYEQYF. The CDR3, as DNA: TGCGCCAGCAGCTTGTCGGCGGGACCGAGCTCCTACGAGCAGTACTTC. V is TRBV5-1 and J is TRBJ2-7, with D possibly being TRBD2 (6 bases). This CDR3 is built from 16 residues. Germline V gene sequence: CDR1 SGHRS, CDR2 YFSETQ. V lost 1 base to trimming and J lost 0 bases, with 14 bases between them.

This chain uses TRBV27 with TRBJ2-3; 8 nucleotides match TRBD2. This CDR3 is built from 15 residues. CDR1 MNHEY and CDR2 SMNVEV come from the germline V gene (reference sequence). V gave up 4 bases and J gave up 6 bases; unmatched junction bases: 9. The DNA for the CDR3 is TGTGCCAGCAGTTACCGCCCGGGGGGGAGTGATACGCAGTATTTT. This gives the protein CASSYRPGGSDTQYF.

The DNA for the CDR3 is TGCGCCAGCAGCCAAGGTGGGGGGGACTATGGCTACACCTTC. Amino acids: CASSQGGGDYGYTF. The V and J genes are TRBV4-1 and TRBJ1-2, with D perhaps matching TRBD1 (5 bases). The CDR3 covers 14 residues. V lost 1 base and J lost 3, with 9 bases in between. Germline CDR1 is MGHRA and CDR2 is YSYEKL.

This clone was counted between two and nine times. The V gene is TRBV2, the J gene TRBJ2-5; 7 bases line up with TRBD2. The ends lost 6 bases at V and 4 bases at J; junction bases unmatched: 5. The CDR3 spans 13 residues. CDR1 and CDR2 from the germline V gene are SNHLY and FYNNEI. CDR3 coding DNA: TGTGCCAGCAGCCTGGGGGGGGGAGAGACCCAGTACTTC. Translation: CASSLGGGETQYF.

This clone occurred once. In the same sample, other DNA sequences code for this CDR3. The J gene is TRBJ2-3, the V gene TRBV4-1; 8 bases are a match to TRBD2. Germline loops: CDR1 MGHRA, CDR2 YSYEKL. After removal of 2 bases from V and 2 bases from J, the junction contained 9 bases not matched to a gene. There are 17 residues in the CDR3. CDR3 in DNA: TGCGCCAGCAGCCAAACCCCGCCCGGGGGGGACACAGATACGCAGTATTTT. Its translation: CASSQTPPGGDTDTQYF.

The V call is TRBV9, the J call TRBJ2-7, with a weak D call TRBD2 (6 bases). V was pared by 2 bases and J by 2 bases, with 14 bases between. From germline, CDR1 is SGDLS and CDR2 YYNGEE. The CDR3 extends over 15 amino acids. In nucleotides, the CDR3 is TGTGCCAGCAGCGTTTCCGTAGGGGAGGCCTACGAGCAGTACTTC. Its translation is CASSVSVGEAYEQYF.

The gene calls are TRBV5-1 and TRBJ1-1; TRBD1 is a possible D gene (6 bases). The CDR3 is 16 residues long. The V gene's germline CDR1 is SGHRS and CDR2 YFSETQ. The germline V and J ends were trimmed by 6 bases and 2 bases, with 20 bases remaining between them. The CDR3 DNA is TGCGCCAGCATCATTTACCCGGGACAACTTAACACTGAAGCTTTCTTT. Protein sequence: CASIIYPGQLNTEAFF.